These 25 T cell receptor beta chains were sequenced from one sample in a study of cytomegalovirus exposure and HLA in healthy donors. With 60 Vbeta and 13 Jbeta primers, the PCR was carried out. Generated by immunoSEQ multiplex PCR, the TCRdb table keeps only in-frame clones and is missing some. The profile covers 150,000 to 200,000 clones, with roughly 88% appearing a single time and approximately 1.5% taken by the ten largest. The sequencing sample was made of PBMCs. These receptors were collected from a woman younger than 35 in good health and CMV-seronegative.

V and J are TRBV6-5 and TRBJ2-1; a weak D match, TRBD2 (5 bases). The V end lost 2 bases, the J end lost 8 bases, and 19 bases lay between the germline ends. In germline, CDR1 is MNHEY, CDR2 SVGAGI. The CDR3 has 16 amino acids. The CDR3 protein is CASSYTWNGDIDEQFF. In DNA, the CDR3 is TGTGCCAGCAGTTACACGTGGAACGGGGATATAGATGAGCAGTTCTTC.

This clone was seen just once. The rearrangement links TRBV18 to TRBJ2-7; 7 positions agree with TRBD1. Trimming cost V 4 bases and J 3 bases; bases outside gene matches: 9. This CDR3 spans 15 amino acids. The germline gives CDR1 KGHSH, CDR2 LQKENI. Here the CDR3 DNA reads TGTGCCAGCTCACTTGGGCCAGGGGGAATCTACGAGCAGTACTTC. It yields the protein CASSLGPGGIYEQYF. Together with reference TRBV18 and TRBJ2-7, the CDR3 gives the full variable domain: NAGVMQNPRHLVRRRGQEARLRCSPMKGHSHVYWYRQLPEEGLKFMVYLQKENIIDESGMPKERFSAEFPKEGPSILRIQQVVRGDSAAYFCASSLGPGGIYEQYFGPGTRLTVT.

This sequence joins TRBV2 and TRBJ1-5; 7 nucleotides align to TRBD1. CDR3 length: 13 residues. The germline V gene has CDR1 SNHLY and CDR2 FYNNEI. The V segment lost 4 bases and the J segment 9 bases; nucleotides outside the gene matches: 6. CDR3 amino acids: CASSADRERPQHF. CDR3 coding DNA: TGTGCCAGCAGTGCAGACAGGGAGAGGCCCCAGCATTTT. Supplemented by reference TRBV2 and TRBJ1-5, the full variable domain reads EPEVTQTPSHQVTQMGQEVILRCVPISNHLYFYWYRQILGQKVEFLVSFYNNEISEKSEIFDDQFSVERPDGSNFTLKIRSTKLEDSAMYFCASSADRERPQHFGDGTRLSIL.

This rearrangement joins TRBV30 to TRBJ2-7, with 10 bases aligning to TRBD1. Germline lookup yields CDR1 GTSNPN and CDR2 SVGIG (reference sequence). This CDR3 spans 13 amino acids. V lost 5 bases, J lost 6 bases, and 7 bases stayed unmatched. The CDR3 DNA is TGTGCCTGGCATCCGGGACAGGGGAGCGAGCAGTACTTC. Translation: CAWHPGQGSEQYF.

This clone was counted between two and nine times. The chain uses TRBV11-2 and TRBJ2-2; D is unclear. Germline loops: CDR1 SGHAT, CDR2 FQNNGV. The CDR3 is 14 residues long. Trimming stripped 2 bases from V and 1 base from J, with 5 bases between. CDR3 amino acids: CASSLLGNTGELFF. The CDR3 DNA reads TGTGCCAGCAGCTTACTCGGGAACACCGGGGAGCTGTTTTTT.

The rearrangement uses TRBV19 and TRBJ2-3; TRBD2 is a possible D gene (6 bases). The germline V and J ends were trimmed by 8 bases and 3 bases, with 30 bases remaining between them. The CDR3 loop spans 19 amino acids. Germline CDR1 LNHDA, CDR2 SQIVND (reference sequence). The CDR3 sequence is CASARGDIGSKLWTDTQYF. CDR3 coding DNA: TGTGCCAGTGCGCGGGGAGATATCGGCAGCAAACTTTGGACAGATACGCAGTATTTT. The full variable domain, completed using reference TRBV19 and TRBJ2-3, is DGGITQSPKYLFRKEGQNVTLSCEQNLNHDAMYWYRQDPGQGLRLIYYSQIVNDFQKGDIAEGYSVSREKKESFPLTVTSAQKNPTAFYLCASARGDIGSKLWTDTQYFGPGTRLTVL.

The chain links TRBV4-1 to TRBJ2-3, with TRBD2 identical over 7 bases. The junction had 7 bases not matched to a gene; V was cut back by 1 base and J by 0 bases. The CDR3 length is 17 residues. Looked up from germline, CDR1 is MGHRA and CDR2 is YSYEKL. As DNA, the CDR3 is TGCGCCAGCAGCCAAGGGCCCGCGCGGGGGAGCACAGATACGCAGTATTTT. It is translated as CASSQGPARGSTDTQYF.

This clone showed up just once. The V gene is TRBV6-1, the J gene TRBJ2-5; D unclear. CDR3 length: 13 amino acids. The V gene's germline CDR1 is MNHNS and CDR2 SASEGT. V shed 3 bases and J shed 3 bases, with 8 bases lying between them. The CDR3 bases are TGTGCCAGCAGTGAGGTCCCAGAAGAGACCCAGTACTTC. This codes for CASSEVPEETQYF.

CDR3 region: CASSPRGVGGGTYEQYF. CDR3 nucleotide sequence: TGTGCCAGCTCACCCCGAGGTGTCGGAGGTGGGACCTACGAGCAGTACTTC. The gene calls are TRBV18 and TRBJ2-7; possible D gene TRBD2, 5 bases. In germline, CDR1 is KGHSH, CDR2 LQKENI. V gave up 3 bases and J gave up 2 bases, with 20 bases separating them. The CDR3 runs to 17 residues.

The rearrangement joins TRBV27 to TRBJ2-7, with TRBD1 matching 11 bases. The length of the CDR3 is 15 residues. The junction had 5 bases not matched to a gene; V was cut back by 4 bases and J by 3 bases. CDR1 MNHEY and CDR2 SMNVEV come from the germline V gene (reference sequence). CDR3 sequence (DNA): TGTGCCAGCAGTTCGCCGGGACAGGGGGTCTACGAGCAGTACTTC. Amino acids: CASSSPGQGVYEQYF.

This chain uses TRBV10-3 with TRBJ1-3; D not certain. Trimming pared 2 bases from V and 0 bases from J, leaving 8 bases between. This CDR3 comprises 15 residues. The germline CDR1 and CDR2 sequences are ENHRY and SYGVKD. The DNA for the CDR3 is TGTGCCATCAGTGAGACAGCCAACTCTGGAAACACCATATATTTT. Protein sequence: CAISETANSGNTIYF.

The V call is TRBV7-8, the J call TRBJ2-7; the match to TRBD2 covers 9 bases. There are 14 residues in the CDR3. Looked up from germline, CDR1 is SGHVS and CDR2 is FQNEAQ. Losses at the gene ends were 0 bases for V and 5 bases for J; bases not matched to a gene: 2. CDR3 amino acids: CASSLASGGHEQYF. Written as DNA, the CDR3 is TGTGCCAGCAGCTTAGCCAGCGGGGGGCACGAGCAGTACTTC. The full variable domain, its missing parts supplied by reference TRBV7-8 and TRBJ2-7, is GAGVSQSPRYKVAKRGQDVALRCDPISGHVSLFWYQQALGQGPEFLTYFQNEAQLDKSGLPSDRFFAERPEGSVSTLKIQRTQQEDSAVYLCASSLASGGHEQYFGPGTRLTVT.

The V and J genes are TRBV19 and TRBJ1-3, with TRBD1 as a possible D gene (5 bases). CDR1 is LNHDA, CDR2 SQIVND, per germline (reference sequence). CDR3 length: 17 amino acids. V lost 6 bases, J lost 4 bases, and 22 bases lay in between. The CDR3, as DNA: TGTGCCAGTAGGGGGGGACTGGCGGTACGGTCAGGAAACACCATATATTTT. Its translation is CASRGGLAVRSGNTIYF. The variable domain in full, completed from reference TRBV19 and TRBJ1-3, reads DGGITQSPKYLFRKEGQNVTLSCEQNLNHDAMYWYRQDPGQGLRLIYYSQIVNDFQKGDIAEGYSVSREKKESFPLTVTSAQKNPTAFYLCASRGGLAVRSGNTIYFGEGSWLTVV.

V gene TRBV6-4 combines with J gene TRBJ2-3; 9 bases align to TRBD2. V lost 10 bases to trimming and J lost 0 bases; unmatched junction nucleotides: 5. The length of the CDR3 is 14 residues. Germline CDR1 and CDR2: MRHNA and SNTAGT. CDR3 protein: CATSGGTSTDTQYF. The CDR3 coding sequence is TGTGCCACCAGCGGGGGGACTAGCACAGATACGCAGTATTTT.

V gene TRBV6-5 combines with J gene TRBJ2-7, with TRBD1 as a possible D gene (6 bases). In germline, CDR1 is MNHEY, CDR2 SVGAGI. V was clipped by 6 bases and J by 3 bases, with 15 bases between them. CDR3 length: 14 residues. Written as DNA, the CDR3 is TGTGCCAGCAGCCGACCGGGACAATACTACGAGCAGTACTTC. This codes for CASSRPGQYYEQYF.

V is TRBV5-1 and J is TRBJ2-3; D not certain. Trimming stripped 0 bases from V and 0 bases from J, with 5 bases between. The V gene's germline CDR1 is SGHRS and CDR2 YFSETQ. The CDR3 totals 14 residues. The CDR3 region has the DNA TGCGCCAGCAGCTTGGAAACTAGCACAGATACGCAGTATTTT. Translated: CASSLETSTDTQYF.

The chain links TRBV11-2 to TRBJ1-2, with D perhaps TRBD1 (5 bases). This CDR3 has 13 amino acids. Germline V CDR1 and CDR2: SGHAT, FQNNGV. The V gene lost 2 bases and the J gene lost 4 bases, with 8 bases spanning the gap. The CDR3 here is CASSLRTGYGYTF. In DNA, the CDR3 is TGTGCCAGCAGCTTAAGAACAGGCTATGGCTACACCTTC. Together with reference TRBV11-2 and TRBJ1-2, the CDR3 gives the full variable domain: EAGVAQSPRYKIIEKRQSVAFWCNPISGHATLYWYQQILGQGPKLLIQFQNNGVVDDSQLPKDRFSAERLKGVDSTLKIQPAKLEDSAVYLCASSLRTGYGYTFGSGTRLTVV.

V and J are TRBV5-1 and TRBJ2-5; 8 bases match TRBD1. This CDR3 region has 14 residues. V was pared by 3 bases and J by 5 bases, with 6 bases of the junction left unmatched. In germline, CDR1 is SGHRS, CDR2 YFSETQ. As DNA, the CDR3 is TGCGCCAGCAGCTCGACAGGGGTAGGGGAGACCCAGTACTTC. It specifies CASSSTGVGETQYF.

The chain has TRBV7-9 and TRBJ2-1, with a possible D match to TRBD1 (6 bases). Trimming took 6 bases from V and 5 from J, leaving 8 bases between them. Germline values: CDR1 SEHNR, CDR2 FQNEAQ (reference sequence). The CDR3 consists of 12 residues. The CDR3 reads CASRRTDNEQFF. CDR3 nucleotide sequence: TGTGCCAGCAGGAGGACAGACAATGAGCAGTTCTTC.

The chain employs TRBV29-1 and TRBJ1-1; TRBD1 is a possible D gene (6 bases). CDR1 and CDR2 (germline): SQVTM, ANQGSEA. This CDR3 is 14 amino acids long. Trimming cost V 3 bases and J 5 bases, with 16 bases left between them. CDR3 in DNA: TGCAGCGTTGACAGGGGAGGGGGGAAAACTGAAGCTTTCTTT. Translated, it gives CSVDRGGGKTEAFF.

The chain combines TRBV11-2 with TRBJ2-1; perhaps TRBD2 as D (6 bases). In germline, CDR1 is SGHAT, CDR2 FQNNGV. The CDR3 has 12 amino acids. V dropped 5 bases and J dropped 9 bases, with 11 bases sitting between them. CDR3 sequence: CASSPSATEQFF. The CDR3 coding sequence is TGTGCCAGCAGCCCTAGCGCAACTGAGCAGTTCTTC.

The chain employs TRBV30 and TRBJ2-7; unclear D gene. Germline values: CDR1 GTSNPN, CDR2 SVGIG (reference sequence). Trimming removed 3 bases from V and 3 bases from J, with 18 bases in between. This CDR3 contains 15 residues. CDR3 nucleotides: TGTGCCTGGAGGGTGTCAGGCAGGCCAGTCTACGAGCAGTACTTC. It yields the protein CAWRVSGRPVYEQYF.

This clone was seen only once. V usage is TRBV5-1 and J usage is TRBJ2-7, with D possibly being TRBD2 (5 bases). The CDR3 consists of 15 residues. In germline, CDR1 is SGHRS, CDR2 YFSETQ. Trimming shortened V by 0 bases and J by 2 bases, and 12 bases separated the two germline ends. CDR3 nucleotide sequence: TGCGCCAGCAGCTTGGGCGGAGGAATTCCCTACGAGCAGTACTTC. Residues: CASSLGGGIPYEQYF.

On this clone itself: At one boundary the junction diverges from the germline segment, which might be a read error. The chain recombines TRBV7-9 with TRBJ1-4, with 7 bases that match TRBD1. CDR3 length: 17 amino acids. The germline V gene encodes CDR1 SEHNR and CDR2 FQNEAQ (reference sequence). The CDR3 sequence is CSSSTRGRGTSNEKLFF. CDR3 DNA: TGTTCCAGCAGCACCCGGGGCAGGGGGACCTCTAATGAAAAACTGTTTTTT.

This clone was detected only a few times. This chain connects TRBV6-5 to TRBJ1-5, with 9 bases that match TRBD1. The CDR3 extends over 16 amino acids. V lost 4 bases, J lost 0 bases, and 4 bases stayed unmatched. CDR1 and CDR2 from the germline V gene are MNHEY and SVGAGI. Written as DNA, the CDR3 is TGTGCCAGCAGTTCGACAGGGGGGTATAGCAATCAGCCCCAGCATTTT. It is translated as CASSSTGGYSNQPQHF.